One and the same sample provided the 20 T cell receptor beta chains below, sequenced in a study of radiation and T cells in renal cell carcinoma (TCRdb year 2020). This sample's time point label indicates: baseline pretreatment blood. The treatment or condition label corresponds to: 15 Gy SBRT to primary tumor, nephrectomy 4 weeks later. Library prep was done by the immunoSEQ multiplex PCR assay. Here the immuneACCESS table is served through TCRdb, limited to in-frame sequences with V and J called. Missing clones are a known gap in these copies; in checked studies unresolved V genes cover under half, and the rest lacks a known reason. The sample profile shows some 100,000 clones; approximately 80% of them were found once. The ten largest clones capture roughly 6% of the sample. The sample consisted of blood, taken from a patient whose treatment included radiotherapy and nephrectomy. The source is a man in his sixties with renal cell carcinoma.

The chain couples TRBV30 to TRBJ2-4; the D gene could be TRBD1 or TRBD2 (5 bases each). The CDR3 sequence is 14 residues long. Germline lookup yields CDR1 GTSNPN and CDR2 SVGIG (reference sequence). The V end was cut by 0 bases, the J end by 7 bases, with 13 bases between. This CDR3 is CAWSVSGTRNIQYF. CDR3 DNA sequence: TGTGCCTGGAGTGTATCCGGGACGAGGAACATTCAGTACTTC.

The chain carries TRBV25-1 and TRBJ2-5; D is undetermined. Germline loops: CDR1 MGHDK, CDR2 SYGVNS. The CDR3 extends over 14 amino acids. Trimming took off 3 bases at V and 2 bases at J, with 10 bases between the two ends. The DNA of the CDR3 is TGTGCCAGCAGTGATCTCGTAAGGCAAGAGACCCAGTACTTC. Amino acids: CASSDLVRQETQYF.

The rearrangement links TRBV4-2 to TRBJ1-1; the D gene is possibly TRBD1 (6 bases). Germline V CDR1 and CDR2: LGHNA, YNFKEQ. The CDR3 has 18 residues. V lost 4 bases and J 0 bases, leaving 21 bases between the germline ends. In DNA, the CDR3 is TGTGCCAGCAGCCTCTCAGGGGACGAGGACTTCATGAACACTGAAGCTTTCTTT. Its translation is CASSLSGDEDFMNTEAFF.

V and J are TRBV5-1 and TRBJ2-2, with a tentative D call TRBD2 (6 bases). CDR1 and CDR2 from the germline V gene are SGHRS and YFSETQ. Trimming left V 6 bases short and J 0 bases short, with 15 bases between. The length of the CDR3 is 16 residues. The CDR3 DNA follows: TGCGCCAGCAACTCCTTGGGGGGATCGAACACCGGGGAGCTGTTTTTT. Its protein product is CASNSLGGSNTGELFF.

The chain links TRBV5-4 to TRBJ2-7; no firm D call. This CDR3 has 15 residues. V shed 0 bases and J shed 3 bases, with 13 bases lying between them. Germline values: CDR1 SGHNT, CDR2 YYREEE (reference sequence). CDR3 protein: CASSLGGSSVYEQYF. As DNA, the CDR3 is TGTGCCAGCAGCTTGGGTGGTAGCAGCGTCTACGAGCAGTACTTC. Drawing the rest from reference TRBV5-4 and TRBJ2-7, the complete variable domain is ETGVTQSPTHLIKTRGQQVTLRCSSQSGHNTVSWYQQALGQGPQFIFQYYREEENGRGNFPPRFSGLQFPNYSSELNVNALELDDSALYLCASSLGGSSVYEQYFGPGTRLTVT.

The chain recombines TRBV7-6 with TRBJ2-2; weak D call: TRBD1 (5 bases). There are 16 residues in the CDR3. Germline CDR1 reads SGHVS; CDR2 reads FNYEAQ. The V end lost 5 bases, the J end lost 5 bases, and 18 bases lay between the germline ends. Written as DNA, the CDR3 is TGTGCCAGCAGCCCTAAGGGGTCAGGGAATACCGGGGAGCTGTTTTTT. It translates to CASSPKGSGNTGELFF. The variable domain in full, with the rest retrieved from reference TRBV7-6 and TRBJ2-2, is GAGVSQSPRYKVTKRGQDVALRCDPISGHVSLYWYRQALGQGPEFLTYFNYEAQQDKSGLPNDRFSAERPEGSISTLTIQRTEQRDSAMYRCASSPKGSGNTGELFFGEGSRLTVL.

This chain connects TRBV30 to TRBJ1-1; tentative D call: TRBD1 (5 bases). This CDR3 has 13 amino acids. Trimming cost V 1 base and J 5 bases, with 11 bases left between them. Germline CDR1 reads GTSNPN; CDR2 reads SVGIG (reference sequence). The CDR3 is CAWSGNRGTEAFF. DNA of the CDR3: TGTGCCTGGAGTGGGAACCGGGGGACTGAAGCTTTCTTT.

This clone was seen a single time. The V and J genes are TRBV27 and TRBJ2-1; D remains unclear. The germline V gene encodes CDR1 MNHEY and CDR2 SMNVEV (reference sequence). The CDR3 runs to 15 residues. V was trimmed by 6 bases and J by 2 bases, leaving 14 bases between them. CDR3 sequence: CASSPPPGTYNEQFF. The CDR3, as DNA: TGTGCCAGCAGCCCCCCTCCGGGTACCTACAATGAGCAGTTCTTC.

This clone was recorded once. The chain has TRBV11-3 and TRBJ2-3, with D possibly TRBD1 on 5 matching bases. CDR3 length: 14 amino acids. Trimming removed 1 base at V and 5 bases at J, with 10 bases between. The germline V gene has CDR1 SGHNT and CDR2 YENEEA. The CDR3: CASSLGQGGDTQYF. The CDR3 DNA follows: TGTGCCAGCAGCTTAGGGCAGGGCGGAGATACGCAGTATTTT.

The chain carries TRBV11-3 and TRBJ2-5; 7 bases line up with TRBD2. Looked up from germline, CDR1 is SGHNT and CDR2 is YENEEA. The CDR3 spans 12 residues. With V trimmed by 5 bases and J by 5 bases, 2 bases remained unmatched. The CDR3 loop reads CASSRGGETQYF. The CDR3 DNA reads as TGTGCCAGCAGCCGGGGAGGGGAGACCCAGTACTTC.

This rearrangement joins TRBV5-1 to TRBJ2-3; the D is unclear. The V and J ends lost 6 bases and 1 base respectively, with 15 bases between them. The CDR3 has 15 amino acids. CDR1 and CDR2 (germline): SGHRS, YFSETQ. Here the CDR3 reads CASTLEQPRTDTQYF. Written as DNA, the CDR3 is TGCGCCAGCACTCTAGAGCAACCCCGCACAGATACGCAGTATTTT.

The rearrangement joins TRBV29-1 to TRBJ1-4, with TRBD1 identical over 7 bases. The J segment lost 3 bases and the V segment lost 3 bases, leaving 4 bases of the junction unmatched. Germline-derived CDR1 and CDR2 are SQVTM and ANQGSEA. The CDR3 loop spans 14 amino acids. The CDR3 loop reads CSVDVGQPNEKLFF. DNA of the CDR3: TGCAGCGTTGATGTGGGACAGCCTAATGAAAAACTGTTTTTT.

The chain links TRBV19 to TRBJ2-5, with 7 nucleotides matching TRBD1. In germline, CDR1 is LNHDA, CDR2 SQIVND (reference sequence). This CDR3 contains 16 residues. V lost 5 bases to trimming and J lost 4 bases; unmatched junction nucleotides: 13. CDR3 DNA sequence: TGTGCCAGTAGTCGAGGGGGCCCCACAACCACAGAGACCCAGTACTTC. It translates to CASSRGGPTTTETQYF.

The J gene is TRBJ2-7, the V gene TRBV6-1, with 7 nucleotides matching TRBD2. Germline V gives CDR1 MNHNS, CDR2 SASEGT. This CDR3 is built from 14 residues. Germline trimming cut 4 bases from V and 2 bases from J; bases unmatched to any gene: 5. The CDR3 region has the DNA TGTGCCAGCAGTGCTAGCGGACTCCCCTACGAGCAGTACTTC. As protein: CASSASGLPYEQYF.

This clone was detected a few times. The chain carries TRBV30 and TRBJ1-5; 8 bases are a match to TRBD1. The CDR3 extends over 13 amino acids. The V and J ends lost 8 bases and 7 bases, in that order; junction bases with no gene match: 10. Per germline, CDR1 GTSNPN and CDR2 SVGIG (reference sequence). The CDR3 is CASSDRAEQPQHF. The CDR3 nucleotides are TGTGCCAGCTCGGACAGGGCGGAACAGCCCCAGCATTTT.

With respect to this clone: Other DNA sequences in the sample encode the same CDR3. The rearrangement uses TRBV18 and TRBJ2-7; a possible D gene is TRBD1 (6 bases). CDR3 length: 13 residues. V was pared by 3 bases and J by 2 bases, with 8 bases between. Germline V gene sequence: CDR1 KGHSH, CDR2 LQKENI. The CDR3 coding sequence is TGTGCCAGCTCACCGGGACAACCCTACGAGCAGTACTTC. Translated, it gives CASSPGQPYEQYF.

The chain joins TRBV9 to TRBJ2-3, with 12 bases fitting TRBD2. The CDR3 is 18 residues long. Germline V lookup: CDR1 SGDLS, CDR2 YYNGEE. Losses at the gene ends were 0 bases for V and 1 base for J; bases not matched to a gene: 6. The DNA for the CDR3 is TGTGCCAGCAGCGTAGCTCCGACTAGCGGGAGAGGCACAGATACGCAGTATTTT. Translation gives CASSVAPTSGRGTDTQYF. Full variable domain (remainder filled in from reference TRBV9 and TRBJ2-3): DSGVTQTPKHLITATGQRVTLRCSPRSGDLSVYWYQQSLDQGLQFLIQYYNGEERAKGNILERFSAQQFPDLHSELNLSSLELGDSALYFCASSVAPTSGRGTDTQYFGPGTRLTVL.

The chain joins TRBV5-6 to TRBJ2-5; D is uncertain. The CDR3 is 13 amino acids. Trimming removed 0 bases from V and 4 bases from J, with 7 bases in between. Germline V gene lookup returns CDR1 SGHDT and CDR2 YYEEEE. The CDR3 spells CASSLDSRETQYF. CDR3 nucleotide sequence: TGTGCCAGCAGCTTGGATTCTCGAGAGACCCAGTACTTC.

The chain combines TRBV28 with TRBJ1-4, with TRBD1 matching 8 bases. V shed 5 bases, J shed 16 bases, and the junction held 9 bases outside the gene matches. CDR3 length: 12 residues. Germline loops: CDR1 MDHEN, CDR2 SYDVKM. CDR3 sequence (DNA): TGTGCCAGCAGTCTCAGGACAGGGTTAGAGTTTTTT. It is translated as CASSLRTGLEFF.

The gene calls are TRBV4-1 and TRBJ1-1; TRBD1 is a possible D gene (5 bases). Trimming pared 2 bases from V and 1 base from J, leaving 8 bases between. Germline CDR1 is MGHRA and CDR2 is YSYEKL. CDR3 length: 14 amino acids. The CDR3 here is CASSQPGANTEAFF. The CDR3 coding sequence is TGCGCCAGCAGCCAACCCGGGGCGAACACTGAAGCTTTCTTT.